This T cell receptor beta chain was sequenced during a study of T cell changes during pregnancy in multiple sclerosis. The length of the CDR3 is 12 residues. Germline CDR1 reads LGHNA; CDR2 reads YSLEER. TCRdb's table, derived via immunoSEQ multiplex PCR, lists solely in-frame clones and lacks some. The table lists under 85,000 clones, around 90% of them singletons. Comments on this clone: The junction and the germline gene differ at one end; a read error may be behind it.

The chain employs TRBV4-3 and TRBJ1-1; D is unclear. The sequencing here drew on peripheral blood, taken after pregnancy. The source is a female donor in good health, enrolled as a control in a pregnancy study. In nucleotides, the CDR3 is TGCGCCAGCAGCCAAGAGTCGGGCCGCCGGGATTTT. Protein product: CASSQESGRRDF.